The sequence of this T cell receptor beta chain was determined in a study of OX40 agonist ivuxolimab in advanced cancers. Measured with immunoSEQ multiplex PCR; TCRdb has only the in-frame clones, and not every one. The sample shows about 93,000 clones, 94% of them seen only once. Details on this clone: As yet, its antigen is unknown.

The study, taken as a whole, reports: Nonresponders, in some cases, also had low normalized T-cell clonal expansion.

This CDR3 is built from 13 residues. V was shortened by 8 bases and J by 6 bases, with 13 bases between the two germline ends. Germline V gives CDR1 MNHEY, CDR2 SMNVEV (reference sequence). Sequencing used CD4+ or CD8+ T cells sorted from blood, obtained in a trial of the OX40 agonist ivuxolimab. This receptor was taken from an adult with an advanced solid tumor such as melanoma, head and neck, liver or kidney cancer. The chain couples TRBV27 to TRBJ2-2; D unresolved. As DNA, the CDR3 is TGTGCCAGCTCAGAGGCCGGGTCCGGGGAGCTGTTTTTT. Protein: CASSEAGSGELFF.